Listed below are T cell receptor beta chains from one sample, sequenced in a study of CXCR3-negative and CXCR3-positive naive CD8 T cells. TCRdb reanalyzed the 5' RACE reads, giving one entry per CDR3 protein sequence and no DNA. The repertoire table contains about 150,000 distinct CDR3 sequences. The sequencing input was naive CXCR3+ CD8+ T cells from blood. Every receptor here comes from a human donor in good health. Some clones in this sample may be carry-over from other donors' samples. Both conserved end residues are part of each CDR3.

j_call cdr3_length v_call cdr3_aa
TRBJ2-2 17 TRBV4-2 CASSQGGGRGDTGELFF
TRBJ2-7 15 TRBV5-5 CASSFSRTVDYEQYF
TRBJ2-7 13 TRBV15 CATIDSLSYEQYF
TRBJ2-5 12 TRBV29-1 CSVEGWRETQYF
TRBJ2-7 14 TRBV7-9 CASSLKAGPSEQYF
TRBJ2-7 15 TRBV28 CASSLLGQGVHEQYF
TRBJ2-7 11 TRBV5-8 CASSLADRLPF
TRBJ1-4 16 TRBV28 CASSPYLQATNEKLFF
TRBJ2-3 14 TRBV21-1 CAPGATGTTDTQYF
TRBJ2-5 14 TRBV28 CASRPARGRETQYF
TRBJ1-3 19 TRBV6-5 CASSYSTFMGSGSGNTIYF
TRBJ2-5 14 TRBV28 CASSLRVYQETQYF
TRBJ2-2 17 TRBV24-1 CATSDRTGTANTGELFF
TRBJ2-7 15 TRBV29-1 CSVGLAGNPSYEQYF
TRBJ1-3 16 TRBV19 CASSPRGGFSGNTIYF
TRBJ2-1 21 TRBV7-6 CASSLAYTEQGGSLGYNEQFF
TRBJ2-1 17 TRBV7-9 CASSSSPGLLSYNEQFF
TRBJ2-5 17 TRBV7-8 CASSPQGWVYGQETQYF
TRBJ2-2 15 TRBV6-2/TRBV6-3 CASRNTGPNTGELFF
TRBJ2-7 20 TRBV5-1 CASSLVMDRTRDNAPYEQYF
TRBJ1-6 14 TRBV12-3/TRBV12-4 CASSWGTYNSPLHF
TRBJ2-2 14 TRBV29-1 CSVETGASTGELFF
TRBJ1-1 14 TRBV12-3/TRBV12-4 CASRWTGRDTEAFF
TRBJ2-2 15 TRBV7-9 CASSSTSGTIGELFF
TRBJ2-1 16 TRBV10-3 CAITEGGGGSYNEQFF
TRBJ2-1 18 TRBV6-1 CASGDIPVGYSLRNEQFF
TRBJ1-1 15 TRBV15 CATSRANLAGLNTFF
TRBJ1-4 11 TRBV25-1 CASSEGEKLFF
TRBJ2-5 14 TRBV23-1 CASEDRGREETQYF
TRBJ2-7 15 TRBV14 CASSQEGQISYEQYF
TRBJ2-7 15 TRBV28 CASSARTGVGYEQYF
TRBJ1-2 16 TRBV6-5 CASSYFLPGDTYGYTF
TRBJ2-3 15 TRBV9 CASSSTSAPVDTQYF
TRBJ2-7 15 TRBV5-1 CASSLVTVPRYEQYF
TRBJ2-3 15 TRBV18 CASSQVGTSTDTQYF